A selection of T cell receptor beta chains follows, all from one sample in a study of blood T cell repertoires in COVID-19. The protocol was immunoSEQ multiplex PCR, while the TCRdb copy is restricted to in-frame clones and leaves out a portion. The repertoire holds about 210,000 clones, with approximately 85% as singletons. Sequenced sample: peripheral blood. The source of these receptors is a woman in her 70s with COVID-19, enrolled during active disease. Each CDR3 is given with its conserved first and last residue.

cdr3_aa: CASSPDTGEAFF
v_call: TRBV18
j_call: TRBJ1-1

cdr3_aa: CASSTLPGTSTEQFF
v_call: TRBV19
j_call: TRBJ2-1

cdr3_aa: CASSLVQGGDGYTF
v_call: TRBV5-1
j_call: TRBJ1-2

cdr3_aa: CSAGGSGAAYTEAFF
v_call: TRBV29-1
j_call: TRBJ1-1

cdr3_aa: CASSVGASGTYEQYF
v_call: TRBV9
j_call: TRBJ2-7

cdr3_aa: CASSTGQMNTEAFF
v_call: TRBV19
j_call: TRBJ1-1

cdr3_aa: CASSTNPKWSSEAFF
v_call: TRBV19
j_call: TRBJ1-1

cdr3_aa: CASSGVPGGTGYTF
v_call: TRBV9
j_call: TRBJ1-2

cdr3_aa: CASRGMGQNSYEQYF
v_call: TRBV19
j_call: TRBJ2-7

cdr3_aa: CASSLGVAGGWETQYF
v_call: TRBV7-2
j_call: TRBJ2-5

cdr3_aa: CASSERGDYGYTF
v_call: TRBV2
j_call: TRBJ1-2

cdr3_aa: CASSLSGGNTEAFF
v_call: TRBV5-1
j_call: TRBJ1-1

cdr3_aa: CASSSLVMRSYEQYF
v_call: TRBV27
j_call: TRBJ2-7

cdr3_aa: CASKKRERGRGYTF
v_call: TRBV2
j_call: TRBJ1-2

cdr3_aa: CASRMEFSGNTIYF
v_call: TRBV6-6
j_call: TRBJ1-3

cdr3_aa: CASSLSRLNTIYF
v_call: TRBV7-6
j_call: TRBJ1-3

cdr3_aa: CASSPPGIRGSYEQYF
v_call: TRBV18
j_call: TRBJ2-7

cdr3_aa: CASSLIGGASETQYF
v_call: TRBV7-3
j_call: TRBJ2-5

cdr3_aa: CASSSTGVGYNSPLHF
v_call: TRBV7-3
j_call: TRBJ1-6

cdr3_aa: CASSPQPGQLTSPLHF
v_call: TRBV4-3
j_call: TRBJ1-6

cdr3_aa: CASTPPGLPQETQYF
v_call: TRBV7-2
j_call: TRBJ2-5

cdr3_aa: CASSQDPTSGGRGEQFF
v_call: TRBV3-1/TRBV3-2
j_call: TRBJ2-1

cdr3_aa: CASSFGSNQPQHF
v_call: TRBV12-3/TRBV12-4
j_call: TRBJ1-5

cdr3_aa: CASSLYAGAGTEAFF
v_call: TRBV5-6
j_call: TRBJ1-1

cdr3_aa: CASSIKAGIYNEQFF
v_call: TRBV19
j_call: TRBJ2-1

cdr3_aa: CASKRDTASSYNSPLHF
v_call: TRBV7-9
j_call: TRBJ1-6

cdr3_aa: CASSIFRDRGLSPLHF
v_call: TRBV19
j_call: TRBJ1-6

cdr3_aa: CAIGGQGDNEKLFF
v_call: TRBV10-3
j_call: TRBJ1-4

cdr3_aa: CASSSTGEYQPQHF
v_call: TRBV3-1/TRBV3-2
j_call: TRBJ1-5